Shown below are 20 T cell receptor beta chains from a single sample sequenced in a study of Tregs in tolerant kidney transplant recipients. Sequencing used immunoSEQ multiplex PCR; TCRdb keeps in-frame clones, though not all of them. The sample records around 50,000 clones, approximately 82% being singletons. The sequenced material came from CD4+ T cells from blood. These receptors were taken from a human donor in good health.

This rearrangement joins TRBV9 to TRBJ2-7, with 7 nucleotides matching TRBD1. V trimming: 0 bases; J trimming: 4 bases; junction bases outside the gene matches: 7. Per the germline V gene, CDR1 is SGDLS and CDR2 is YYNGEE. This CDR3 is built from 15 residues. For the CDR3, the DNA is TGTGCCAGCAGCGTAGAACCAGGGGGTGGTTACGAGCAGTACTTC. Translating gives CASSVEPGGGYEQYF.

J is TRBJ1-3 and V is TRBV10-3; D is ambiguous. The germline V and J ends were trimmed by 5 bases and 2 bases, with 16 bases remaining between them. Germline CDR1 ENHRY, CDR2 SYGVKD. The CDR3 extends over 16 amino acids. DNA of the CDR3: TGTGCCATCAGTAAAAACACGCCGACTGCTGGAAACACCATATATTTT. Encoded protein: CAISKNTPTAGNTIYF.

The chain links TRBV15 to TRBJ2-2; 8 nucleotides align to TRBD1. CDR1 and CDR2 (germline): LNHNV, YYDKDF (reference sequence). The CDR3 totals 15 residues. Germline trimming cut 4 bases from V and 0 bases from J; bases unmatched to any gene: 1. The CDR3 reads CATSKQGANTGELFF. Here the CDR3 DNA reads TGTGCCACCAGCAAACAGGGGGCGAACACCGGGGAGCTGTTTTTT.

The chain employs TRBV11-2 and TRBJ1-2; D gene unclear. The CDR3 totals 13 residues. The germline V and J ends were trimmed by 3 bases and 2 bases, with 7 bases remaining between them. The germline V gene encodes CDR1 SGHAT and CDR2 FQNNGV. The CDR3 spells CASSLDRNYGYTF. As DNA, the CDR3 is TGTGCCAGCAGCTTGGACCGCAACTATGGCTACACCTTC.

The chain combines TRBV11-2 with TRBJ2-3; TRBD1 is a possible D gene (5 bases). From germline, CDR1 is SGHAT and CDR2 FQNNGV. The V gene lost 4 bases and the J gene lost 8 bases, with 13 bases spanning the gap. The CDR3 extends over 13 amino acids. This CDR3 reads CASSSEQQGTQYF. The CDR3 DNA follows: TGTGCCAGCAGCTCGGAGCAGCAGGGTACGCAGTATTTT. The variable domain in full, completed from reference TRBV11-2 and TRBJ2-3, reads EAGVAQSPRYKIIEKRQSVAFWCNPISGHATLYWYQQILGQGPKLLIQFQNNGVVDDSQLPKDRFSAERLKGVDSTLKIQPAKLEDSAVYLCASSSEQQGTQYFGPGTRLTVL.

The chain links TRBV10-3 to TRBJ2-3; 9 bases are a match to TRBD1. Germline V gene lookup returns CDR1 ENHRY and CDR2 SYGVKD. The CDR3 contains 13 residues. V dropped 7 bases and J dropped 6; count of bases not matched to a gene: 5. The CDR3 protein is CAIMGQGLDTQYF. DNA of the CDR3: TGTGCCATCATGGGACAGGGTCTGGATACGCAGTATTTT.

The chain links TRBV7-2 to TRBJ1-4; D is perhaps TRBD1 (5 bases). V was shortened by 5 bases and J by 1 base, with 20 bases between the two germline ends. The CDR3 length is 18 residues. Germline V CDR1 and CDR2: SGHTA, FQGNSA. The CDR3 coding sequence is TGTGCCAGCAGCCCAAGGTCGGGGGGATTCGGAACTAATGAAAAACTGTTTTTT. Its protein is CASSPRSGGFGTNEKLFF.

V gene TRBV30 combines with J gene TRBJ1-2; tentatively, D is TRBD1 (5 bases). The CDR3 extends over 16 amino acids. The germline V gene encodes CDR1 GTSNPN and CDR2 SVGIG (reference sequence). Trimming removed 3 bases from V and 6 bases from J, with 23 bases in between. The CDR3 DNA sequence: TGTGCCTGGAGGGGCGGGCAGGGAAAGGGTTTCGATGGCTACACCTTC. Translated: CAWRGGQGKGFDGYTF.

The chain recombines TRBV11-2 with TRBJ1-2; 8 nucleotides line up with TRBD1. Trimming took 5 bases from V and 8 from J; bases not matched to a gene: 10. CDR1 and CDR2 (germline): SGHAT, FQNNGV. This CDR3 contains 14 residues. The chain's CDR3 is CASSPATGVGGYTF. DNA of the CDR3: TGTGCCAGCAGCCCCGCGACAGGGGTGGGGGGCTACACCTTC.

This rearrangement joins TRBV19 to TRBJ2-7; unclear D gene. The CDR3 is 14 residues long. Germline lookup yields CDR1 LNHDA and CDR2 SQIVND (reference sequence). V was pared by 9 bases and J by 0 bases, with 15 bases between. For the CDR3, the DNA is TGTGCCAGCATTGTCGGATTGAGCTCCTACGAGCAGTACTTC. It codes for CASIVGLSSYEQYF.

For this clone: The junction shows a germline mismatch at one end, possibly a read error. V gene TRBV30 combines with J gene TRBJ1-2; tentative D call: TRBD1 (5 bases). The CDR3 runs to 12 residues. The germline V gene has CDR1 GTSNPN and CDR2 SVGIG (reference sequence). The CDR3 protein is CAWSISTGTVNF. CDR3 DNA sequence: TGTGCCTGGAGTATATCTACCGGGACGGTAAACTTC.

The rearrangement uses TRBV21-1 and TRBJ2-5; the D call in the table, TRBD1, was not verified against the DNA. TRBV21-1 is deemed a pseudogene. The CDR3 consists of 13 residues. The CDR3 nucleotides are TGTGCCAGCAGCCCCCACAGGGGGGAGACCCAGTACTTC. It translates to CASSPHRGETQYF.

The rearrangement uses TRBV9 and TRBJ2-7, with unresolved D. V lost 0 bases and J 2 bases, leaving 9 bases between the germline ends. The V gene's germline CDR1 is SGDLS and CDR2 YYNGEE. The length of the CDR3 is 14 residues. CDR3 nucleotide sequence: TGTGCCAGCAGCGTAGCGGTTAACGCCTACGAGCAGTACTTC. Protein product: CASSVAVNAYEQYF.

This clone is a singleton in its sample. The CDR3 loop reads CASSLARLGGAQGNTIYF. The CDR3 coding sequence is TGTGCCAGCAGCTTGGCCCGACTAGGAGGGGCACAAGGAAACACCATATATTTT. The chain is built from TRBV11-1 and TRBJ1-3; perhaps TRBD1 as D (5 bases). The CDR3 is made up of 18 amino acids. Deletions cut 3 bases from V and 4 bases from J, with 22 bases between. Germline CDR1 is SGHAT and CDR2 is FQDESV (reference sequence).

V and J are TRBV18 and TRBJ1-1; 7 bases fit TRBD1. Germline V gene data show CDR1 as KGHSH and CDR2 as LQKENI. After removal of 6 bases from V and 8 bases from J, the junction contained 9 bases not matched to a gene. This CDR3 is built from 13 residues. The CDR3 DNA reads as TGTGCCAGCTCCCAACTGGGACAGAGGGAAGCTTTCTTT. Encoded protein: CASSQLGQREAFF.

The rearrangement joins TRBV30 to TRBJ1-4, with D maybe TRBD1 (5 bases). Trimming cost V 4 bases and J 6 bases, with 15 bases left between them. The CDR3 runs 14 residues. The V gene's germline CDR1 is GTSNPN and CDR2 SVGIG (reference sequence). The CDR3 loop is CAWKNLGGDEKLFF. CDR3 DNA: TGTGCCTGGAAAAATCTGGGGGGGGATGAAAAACTGTTTTTT. The variable domain in full, completed from reference TRBV30 and TRBJ1-4, reads SQTIHQWPATLVQPVGSPLSLECTVEGTSNPNLYWYRQAAGRGLQLLFYSVGIGQISSEVPQNLSASRPQDRQFILSSKKLLLSDSGFYLCAWKNLGGDEKLFFGSGTQLSVL.

The chain uses TRBV6-5 and TRBJ1-4; D gene uncertain. Trimming pared 8 bases from V and 14 bases from J, leaving 15 bases between. Looked up from germline, CDR1 is MNHEY and CDR2 is SVGAGI. This CDR3 is 11 amino acids long. In DNA, the CDR3 is TGTGCCAGCCGGCGGGCGTTGGGGCTGTTTTTT. It codes for CASRRALGLFF.

The chain uses TRBV28 and TRBJ1-2; D is ambiguous. Trimming left V 7 bases short and J 7 bases short, with 7 bases between. Germline CDR1 is MDHEN and CDR2 is SYDVKM. This CDR3 is built from 10 residues. CDR3 region: CASKDAGYTF. The CDR3 bases are TGTGCCAGCAAAGACGCTGGCTACACCTTC.

This chain uses TRBV18 with TRBJ2-7, with TRBD1 identical over 8 bases. Germline assignment: CDR1 KGHSH and CDR2 LQKENI. There are 15 residues in the CDR3. V lost 3 bases, J lost 3 bases, and 7 bases stayed unmatched. The CDR3: CASSPLDRVLYEQYF. In nucleotides, the CDR3 is TGTGCCAGCTCACCCCTGGACAGGGTTCTCTACGAGCAGTACTTC.

This clone was detected only a few times. This chain uses TRBV7-9 with TRBJ1-6; TRBD1 matches at 9 bases. The CDR3 spans 16 residues. Germline V gene lookup returns CDR1 SEHNR and CDR2 FQNEAQ (reference sequence). V shed 1 base and J 10 bases; nucleotides not matched to a gene: 8. CDR3 coding DNA: TGTGCCAGCAGCTTAGAGGGGACAGGGATCGGCTCACCCCTCCACTTT. Its protein product is CASSLEGTGIGSPLHF.